The 21 T cell receptor beta chains below were found in one sample sequenced in a study of STAT5B mutations in CD4+ large granular lymphocyte leukemia. TCRdb's copy holds only in-frame clones and misses some; the assay was immunoSEQ multiplex PCR. The sample has 30,000 to 35,000 clones, 65% to 70% seen once. Sample: CD4+ T cells from blood buffy coats. The receptor source for this set is a human donor in good health.

The rearrangement uses TRBV25-1 and TRBJ2-7; D is tentatively TRBD1 or TRBD2 (5 bases each). Trimming cost V 3 bases and J 4 bases, with 16 bases left between them. Looked up from germline, CDR1 is MGHDK and CDR2 is SYGVNS. The CDR3 runs to 15 residues. CDR3 in amino acids: CASSEVTWGSYEQYF. Here the CDR3 DNA reads TGTGCCAGCAGTGAGGTTACGTGGGGGTCATACGAGCAGTACTTC.

V is TRBV6-1 and J is TRBJ1-3; no firm D call. Germline V CDR1 and CDR2: MNHNS, SASEGT. V lost 4 bases, J lost 1 base, and 14 bases lay in between. The CDR3 sequence is 16 residues long. CDR3 DNA: TGTGCCAGCAGTGCAGACCCGGGGTCTTCTGGAAACACCATATATTTT. It translates to CASSADPGSSGNTIYF.

The J gene is TRBJ1-2, the V gene TRBV10-1, with D maybe TRBD1 (5 bases). The CDR3 has 13 residues. V lost 0 bases and J lost 6, with 8 bases in between. Germline V CDR1 and CDR2: WNHNN, SYGVQD (reference sequence). The CDR3: CASSESGDHGYTF. In DNA form, the CDR3 reads TGCGCCAGCAGTGAGTCAGGGGATCATGGCTACACCTTC.

This clone was observed a handful of times. The CDR3 nucleotides read TGTGCCAGCAGCCAAGATTACACACGGGGCTACGAGCAGTACTTC. Translating it yields CASSQDYTRGYEQYF. The J gene is TRBJ2-7, the V gene TRBV4-2; tentative D call: TRBD2 (5 bases). V was trimmed by 0 bases and J by 3 bases, leaving 12 bases between them. The CDR3 extends over 15 amino acids. CDR1 is LGHNA and CDR2 is YNFKEQ in the germline V gene.

This rearrangement joins TRBV2 to TRBJ1-4; D may be TRBD1 (5 bases). The V end lost 4 bases, the J end lost 8 bases, and 17 bases lay between the germline ends. Germline values: CDR1 SNHLY, CDR2 FYNNEI. This CDR3 spans 15 amino acids. The CDR3 is CASSGRQWAWEKLFF. CDR3 sequence (DNA): TGTGCCAGCAGTGGACGACAGTGGGCTTGGGAAAAACTGTTTTTT.

On this clone: The junction differs from germline at one of its ends, possibly a read error. The genes are TRBV7-7 and TRBJ1-3; D is uncertain. Looked up from germline, CDR1 is SSHAT and CDR2 is FNYEAQ (reference sequence). This CDR3 contains 12 residues. As DNA, the CDR3 is TGTGCTAGCAGCTCCCCCGGAAACACCATATATTTT. Translating gives CASSSPGNTIYF.

V and J are TRBV7-2 and TRBJ2-7; TRBD1 or TRBD2 may be the D gene (6 bases each). Germline CDR1 SGHTA, CDR2 FQGNSA. The V end lost 5 bases, the J end lost 3 bases, and 23 bases lay between the germline ends. The length of the CDR3 is 17 residues. This chain's CDR3 is CASSTGRTRGPNYEQYF. In DNA, the CDR3 is TGTGCCAGCAGCACCGGCCGGACTCGGGGGCCAAACTACGAGCAGTACTTC.

The chain links TRBV14 to TRBJ1-4, with D perhaps TRBD1 (5 bases). This CDR3 has 15 residues. Trimming took off 5 bases at V and 2 bases at J, with 12 bases between the two ends. Germline loops: CDR1 SGHDN, CDR2 FVKESK. The CDR3 protein is CASSAQGSTNEKLFF. CDR3 coding DNA: TGTGCCAGCAGCGCGCAGGGTTCCACTAATGAAAAACTGTTTTTT. Drawing the rest from reference TRBV14 and TRBJ1-4, the complete variable domain is EAGVTQFPSHSVIEKGQTVTLRCDPISGHDNLYWYRRVMGKEIKFLLHFVKESKQDESGMPNNRFLAERTGGTYSTLKVQPAELEDSGVYFCASSAQGSTNEKLFFGSGTQLSVL.

This chain uses TRBV5-1 with TRBJ2-2; TRBD1 aligns across 9 bases. This CDR3 has 15 amino acids. J gave up 4 bases and V 2 bases, and 3 bases lay outside the gene matches. CDR1 SGHRS and CDR2 YFSETQ come from the germline V gene. The CDR3 loop reads CASSLQGAGTGELFF. The DNA for the CDR3 is TGCGCCAGCAGCTTACAGGGGGCGGGCACCGGGGAGCTGTTTTTT.

The chain carries TRBV4-1 and TRBJ1-1; no definite D call. Trimming removed 2 bases at V and 4 bases at J, with 20 bases between. CDR3 length: 17 residues. CDR1 MGHRA and CDR2 YSYEKL come from the germline V gene. CDR3 region: CASSQNWLLSESTEAFF. The CDR3 coding sequence is TGCGCCAGCAGCCAAAACTGGCTATTGTCGGAGAGCACTGAAGCTTTCTTT.

The chain employs TRBV11-3 and TRBJ2-7, with 10 bases fitting TRBD1. The CDR3 extends over 18 amino acids. Per the germline V gene, CDR1 is SGHNT and CDR2 is YENEEA. J gave up 2 bases and V 1 base, and 11 bases lay outside the gene matches. CDR3 DNA: TGTGCCAGCAGCTTAGGGATGACAGGGGGCGCTTCCCCCTACGAGCAGTACTTC. Translated: CASSLGMTGGASPYEQYF.

In its sample, this clone was seen a few times. The chain has TRBV6-1 and TRBJ1-5; D unresolved. Germline V gene lookup returns CDR1 MNHNS and CDR2 SASEGT. Trimming cost V 1 base and J 4 bases, with 5 bases left between them. This CDR3 has 13 residues. CDR3 DNA: TGTGCCAGCAGTGAAGTGGCAAATCAGCCCCAGCATTTT. Translating gives CASSEVANQPQHF.

This chain links TRBV18 with TRBJ2-7; TRBD1 agrees at 10 bases. After removal of 0 bases from V and 1 base from J, the junction contained 0 bases not matched to a gene. This CDR3 spans 15 amino acids. From germline, CDR1 is KGHSH and CDR2 LQKENI. The CDR3 spells CASSPPGQGSYEQYF. The CDR3 DNA reads TGTGCCAGCTCACCACCGGGACAGGGGTCCTACGAGCAGTACTTC. The full variable domain, completed using reference TRBV18 and TRBJ2-7, is NAGVMQNPRHLVRRRGQEARLRCSPMKGHSHVYWYRQLPEEGLKFMVYLQKENIIDESGMPKERFSAEFPKEGPSILRIQQVVRGDSAAYFCASSPPGQGSYEQYFGPGTRLTVT.

V usage is TRBV27 and J usage is TRBJ2-1; 9 positions agree with TRBD1. CDR1 and CDR2 (germline): MNHEY, SMNVEV (reference sequence). This CDR3 is 13 amino acids long. V shed 6 bases and J 6 bases; nucleotides not matched to a gene: 3. The CDR3 sequence is CASRLTGGNEQFF. The CDR3 DNA sequence: TGTGCCAGCAGGCTGACAGGGGGCAATGAGCAGTTCTTC.

This clone was observed a few times. This chain connects TRBV6-6 to TRBJ1-1, with a tentative D call TRBD1 (5 bases). CDR1 is MNHNY, CDR2 SVGAGI, per germline (reference sequence). Trimming took off 10 bases at V and 1 base at J, with 22 bases between the two ends. The CDR3 consists of 16 residues. CDR3 DNA sequence: TGTGCCACCTCCCCAGGGCTTGCATTCGGGAACACTGAAGCTTTCTTT. Protein product: CATSPGLAFGNTEAFF.

The chain links TRBV11-3 to TRBJ2-3, with 13 bases identical to TRBD2. The CDR3 has 17 residues. The germline V gene encodes CDR1 SGHNT and CDR2 YENEEA. V lost 4 bases and J lost 1; bases outside the gene matches: 5. CDR3 coding DNA: TGTGCCAGCAGCTCAACTAGCGGGGGGGCTGGCACAGATACGCAGTATTTT. The encoded protein is CASSSTSGGAGTDTQYF.

The rearrangement links TRBV5-1 to TRBJ1-3, with D possibly TRBD1 on 6 matching bases. The CDR3 runs 16 residues. Between the trimmed V and J ends, which lost 1 base and 4 bases, there was a span of 15 bases. Germline CDR1 reads SGHRS; CDR2 reads YFSETQ. The CDR3 coding sequence is TGCGCCAGCAGCTTGCCACAGGGAAATACAGGAAACACCATATATTTT. Protein: CASSLPQGNTGNTIYF.

The chain links TRBV2 to TRBJ2-1; D possibly corresponds to TRBD2 (6 bases). Trimming shortened V by 4 bases and J by 7 bases, and 11 bases separated the two germline ends. Germline values: CDR1 SNHLY, CDR2 FYNNEI. The CDR3 is made up of 13 amino acids. For the CDR3, the DNA is TGTGCCAGCAGTGGGGGGGTTGGGAATGAGCAGTTCTTC. Protein product: CASSGGVGNEQFF.

In its sample, this clone was seen a few times. The chain has TRBV27 and TRBJ1-2; D might be TRBD1 (6 bases). The CDR3 consists of 13 residues. Germline CDR1 and CDR2: MNHEY and SMNVEV (reference sequence). V lost 8 bases, J lost 8 bases, and 18 bases lay in between. CDR3 nucleotide sequence: TGTGCCAGCTCATTGTCCAGGGGCCGGGGCTACACCTTC. This gives the protein CASSLSRGRGYTF.

This clone was seen more than once but under ten times. The gene calls are TRBV11-2 and TRBJ2-2, with 7 bases lining up with TRBD1. J lost 6 bases, V lost 5 bases, and 3 bases had no gene match. This CDR3 is 13 amino acids long. Per germline, CDR1 SGHAT and CDR2 FQNNGV. For the CDR3, the DNA is TGTGCCAGCAGCCGGGACAGATCCGGGGAGCTGTTTTTT. Protein sequence: CASSRDRSGELFF.

The rearrangement uses TRBV5-1 and TRBJ2-2; D ambiguous. This CDR3 comprises 13 residues. Germline V gene data show CDR1 as SGHRS and CDR2 as YFSETQ. V was pared by 1 base and J by 6 bases, with 7 bases between. CDR3 region: CASSLFSSGELFF. The CDR3 DNA follows: TGCGCCAGCAGCTTGTTCTCGTCCGGGGAGCTGTTTTTT.